Listed here are 20 T cell receptor beta chains from one sample, sequenced in a study of spatial heterogeneity in lung cancer. TCRdb re-analysed the 5' RACE reads in MiXCR, keeping a single row per CDR3 protein. The sample carries fewer than 11,000 distinct CDR3 sequences, about 12% recorded once. The study's findings and limits: Counts of expanded alpha and beta TCRs within tumors tracked the tumor nonsynonymous mutation count.

Described time point: sample taken at primary tumor resection. Their antigen targets remain unknown. Sequenced material: lung tumor tissue, taken at surgery. These receptors originate from a male donor with early-stage non-small cell lung cancer.

As concerns this clonotype: At one end, the junction sequence differs from germline, possibly due to a read error. Little can be read into the size of this beta chain, an off-target read in a library designed for alpha chains. The chain couples TRBV7-3 to TRBJ2-7, with D perhaps assigned TRBD1 or TRBD2 (5 bases each). The germline CDR1 and CDR2 sequences are SGHTA and FQGTGA. The CDR3 is 12 residues long. CDR3 sequence: CASSLRRDLPHF. The CDR3 coding sequence is TGTGCCAGCAGCTTAAGAAGGGACCTACCGCACTTC.

A remark on this clonotype: Since the library was made to target alpha chains, this beta chain is a stray read and its abundance is not meaningful. The chain uses TRBV6-6 and TRBJ2-7; tentative D call: TRBD2 (6 bases). The V gene's germline CDR1 is MNHNY and CDR2 SVGAGI (reference sequence). With 6 bases removed from V and 1 base from J, the gap between germline ends came to 19 bases. The length of the CDR3 is 16 residues. The DNA of the CDR3 is TGTGCCAGCAGGCGTGAGGCGCGGGGAGGTTCCTACGAGCAGTACTTC. Its protein is CASRREARGGSYEQYF.

In its sample, this clonotype was seen many times. Because the library targeted alpha chains, this beta chain is an off-target read whose size means little. This chain's CDR3 is CASSYLGRDTDTQYF. CDR3 nucleotides: TGCGCCAGCAGCTATTTAGGACGAGACACAGATACGCAGTATTTT. The chain combines TRBV5-1 with TRBJ2-3; D not certain. Germline V gene lookup returns CDR1 SGHRS and CDR2 YFSETQ. Trimming stripped 3 bases from V and 2 bases from J, with 13 bases between. CDR3 length: 15 residues.

As concerns this clonotype: This beta chain is a stray read from a library made for alpha chains; its abundance is not meaningful. Here the CDR3 reads CACSGLAGGEQYF. In nucleotides, the CDR3 is TGTGCCTGTTCTGGACTAGCGGGAGGGGAGCAGTACTTC. This sequence joins TRBV30 and TRBJ2-7; 15 bases fit TRBD2. CDR3 length: 13 amino acids. CDR1 is GTSNPN, CDR2 SVGIG, per germline (reference sequence). V gave up 6 bases and J gave up 7 bases; unmatched junction bases: 4.

This clonotype was found many times. As an off-target read in a library built for alpha chains, this beta chain has a frequency of little significance. CDR3 amino acids: CASNPGAENTEAFF. CDR3 nucleotides: TGTGCCAGTAACCCAGGGGCGGAGAACACTGAAGCTTTCTTT. The chain is built from TRBV19 and TRBJ1-1, with a weak D call TRBD1 (6 bases). Germline CDR1 and CDR2: LNHDA and SQIVND (reference sequence). V was clipped by 7 bases and J by 1 base, with 13 bases between them. CDR3 length: 14 amino acids.

Relative to its sample, this clonotype is medium-sized. This beta chain is off target for a library built for alpha chains, so its abundance means little. The chain is built from TRBV5-1 and TRBJ1-5; no clear D. The CDR3 runs 13 residues. Germline V CDR1 and CDR2: SGHRS, YFSETQ. Trimming shortened V by 4 bases and J by 0 bases, and 5 bases separated the two germline ends. The CDR3 reads CASSRDSNQPQHF. CDR3 sequence (DNA): TGCGCCAGCAGCCGCGATAGCAATCAGCCCCAGCATTTT.

About this clonotype itself: Since it is a stray read in a library aimed at alpha chains, this beta chain has a size that is not meaningful. The chain combines TRBV7-9 with TRBJ1-1, with D uncertain. The CDR3 consists of 14 residues. V was trimmed by 6 bases and J by 0 bases, leaving 11 bases between them. From germline, CDR1 is SEHNR and CDR2 FQNEAQ (reference sequence). CDR3 amino acids: CASSFTSLNTEAFF. CDR3 coding DNA: TGTGCCAGCAGTTTTACCAGTCTGAACACTGAAGCTTTCTTT.

This clonotype is medium-sized (0.01 to 0.1%) in the sample. Since the library was made to target alpha chains, this beta chain is a stray read and its abundance is not meaningful. The rearrangement links TRBV1 to TRBJ2-7; TRBD1 is the table's D call, not checked against the DNA. TRBV1 is labeled a pseudogene. CDR3 length: 15 residues. The CDR3 spells CTSSQEIGQIYEQYF. For the CDR3, the DNA is TGCACCAGCAGCCAAGAAATAGGACAGATCTACGAGCAGTACTTC.

This clonotype was recorded many times. This beta chain turned up in a library designed for alpha chains; as an off-target read, its abundance says little. The rearrangement links TRBV10-3 to TRBJ2-1; unclear D gene. The CDR3 runs 15 residues. The V end lost 2 bases, the J end lost 6 bases, and 14 bases lay between the germline ends. The germline V gene encodes CDR1 ENHRY and CDR2 SYGVKD. CDR3 sequence: CAISEGRVLFNEQFF. DNA for the CDR3: TGTGCCATCAGTGAGGGTAGGGTACTCTTCAATGAGCAGTTCTTC.

Points on this clonotype: The library was designed around alpha chains, so this beta chain is a stray read whose abundance carries little weight. V and J are TRBV9 and TRBJ2-2; unclear D gene. This CDR3 is 15 amino acids long. V was pared by 0 bases and J by 2 bases, with 8 bases between. Germline lookup yields CDR1 SGDLS and CDR2 YYNGEE. In DNA form, the CDR3 reads TGTGCCAGCAGCGTAGACTGGGGTAACACCGGGGAGCTGTTTTTT. It specifies CASSVDWGNTGELFF.

This clonotype was recorded many times. Since it is a stray read in a library aimed at alpha chains, this beta chain has a size that is not meaningful. V and J are TRBV6-2 or TRBV6-3 and TRBJ2-1, with D possibly called TRBD1 or TRBD2 (5 bases each). Germline assignment: CDR1 MNHEY and CDR2 SVGEGT. The CDR3 runs 13 residues. V lost 8 bases and J 12 bases, leaving 20 bases between the germline ends. The CDR3 region has the DNA TGTGCCAGCTCATTACCTCCGGGAAGGGGGCAGTTCTTC. Residues: CASSLPPGRGQFF.

This clonotype is classed as medium-sized (0.01 to 0.1%). As an off-target read in a library built for alpha chains, this beta chain has a frequency of little significance. The chain combines TRBV12-3 or TRBV12-4 with TRBJ1-1; tentatively, D is TRBD1 (5 bases). V lost 6 bases, J lost 0 bases, and 11 bases lay in between. The CDR3 sequence is 14 residues long. The CDR3, as DNA: TGTGCCAGCAGATCCAGGACAATGAACACTGAAGCTTTCTTT. Residues: CASRSRTMNTEAFF.

This clonotype was seen a few times. The size of this beta chain means little, since it is a stray read in a library made for alpha chains. V is TRBV29-1 and J is TRBJ1-1, with D tentatively TRBD1 (5 bases). Germline values: CDR1 SQVTM, CDR2 ANQGSEA. The CDR3 contains 13 residues. Trimming removed 7 bases at V and 4 bases at J, with 16 bases between. CDR3 DNA: TGCAGCGGGCAAACGGGGCCAGGCACTGAAGCTTTCTTT. Its translation: CSGQTGPGTEAFF. The complete variable domain, with remaining parts taken from reference TRBV29-1 and TRBJ1-1, reads SAVISQKPSRDICQRGTSLTIQCQVDSQVTMMFWYRQQPGQSLTLIATANQGSEATYESGFVIDKFPISRPNLTFSTLTVSNMSPEDSSIYLCSGQTGPGTEAFFGQGTRLTVV.

This clonotype is medium-sized within its sample. This beta chain is an unintended read in a library built for alpha chains; its size means little. The CDR3 here is CASSLPEGQAYGYTF. The CDR3 DNA reads TGTGCCAGCAGCTTACCCGAGGGACAGGCCTATGGCTACACCTTC. The chain employs TRBV7-9 and TRBJ1-2; 8 bases align to TRBD1. CDR1 is SEHNR, CDR2 FQNEAQ, per germline (reference sequence). Unmatched junction bases numbered 6, after V lost 2 bases and J lost 4 bases. CDR3 length: 15 amino acids.

This clonotype has a count of ten or more. Since the library was made to target alpha chains, this beta chain is a stray read and its abundance is not meaningful. The V gene is TRBV7-2, the J gene TRBJ2-1; D remains unclear. The CDR3 is 12 residues long. V was shortened by 3 bases and J by 7 bases, with 7 bases between the two germline ends. Germline assignment: CDR1 SGHTA and CDR2 FQGNSA. The CDR3 coding sequence is TGTGCCAGCAGCTTCTCATGGAATGAGCAGTTCTTC. Protein: CASSFSWNEQFF.

This clonotype was seen at least ten times. This beta chain appears as a stray read in a library generated for alpha chains; its size is not informative. V gene TRBV12-3 or TRBV12-4 combines with J gene TRBJ2-7; D is unclear. This CDR3 comprises 11 residues. V shed 7 bases and J shed 6 bases, with 10 bases lying between them. The CDR3 nucleotides are TGTGCCAGCACCTTAGGGCCCGAGCAGTACTTC. It specifies CASTLGPEQYF.

Judged by abundance, this clonotype is medium-sized. Since it is a stray read in a library aimed at alpha chains, this beta chain has a size that is not meaningful. The V call is TRBV28, the J call TRBJ2-7; 7 nucleotides align to TRBD1. This CDR3 spans 15 amino acids. The germline CDR1 and CDR2 sequences are MDHEN and SYDVKM. The V gene end was trimmed by 6 bases and the J gene end by 5 bases; junction bases not matched to a gene: 13. CDR3 DNA sequence: TGTGCCAGCAGGTTACCGTCAGGGGGTTCTCACGAGCAGTACTTC. As protein: CASRLPSGGSHEQYF.

In the case of this clonotype: The size of this beta chain means little, since it is a stray read in a library made for alpha chains. This chain links TRBV20-1 with TRBJ1-1, with D perhaps matching TRBD1 (6 bases). The CDR3 runs 14 residues. V was clipped by 6 bases and J by 4 bases, with 18 bases between them. Looked up from germline, CDR1 is DFQATT and CDR2 is SNEGSKA (reference sequence). CDR3 amino acids: CSANVGGWGTEAFF. The CDR3 nucleotides read TGCAGTGCCAACGTGGGGGGCTGGGGCACTGAAGCTTTCTTT.

This clonotype has ten or more counts. This beta chain is a stray sequence in a library constructed for alpha chains; its clone size is not meaningful. The chain has TRBV20-1 and TRBJ2-1; perhaps TRBD2 as D (7 bases). Between the trimmed V and J ends, which lost 3 bases and 6 bases, there was a span of 21 bases. Germline V gene data show CDR1 as DFQATT and CDR2 as SNEGSKA (reference sequence). This CDR3 comprises 16 residues. CDR3 in DNA: TGCAGTGCTAGTTCACTGGGAGGGGAGGGGGGCAATGAGCAGTTCTTC. Translating gives CSASSLGGEGGNEQFF.

In this sample, this clonotype turned up many times. A library made for alpha chains picked up this beta chain off target, so its size means little. V and J are TRBV19 and TRBJ2-5; weak D call: TRBD1 (5 bases). Germline CDR1 LNHDA, CDR2 SQIVND (reference sequence). The CDR3 sequence is 14 residues long. V dropped 1 base and J dropped 7 bases, with 13 bases sitting between them. As DNA, the CDR3 is TGTGCCAGTAGTATAGCCCCAGGGCTAGGGACCCAGTACTTC. This sequence encodes CASSIAPGLGTQYF.